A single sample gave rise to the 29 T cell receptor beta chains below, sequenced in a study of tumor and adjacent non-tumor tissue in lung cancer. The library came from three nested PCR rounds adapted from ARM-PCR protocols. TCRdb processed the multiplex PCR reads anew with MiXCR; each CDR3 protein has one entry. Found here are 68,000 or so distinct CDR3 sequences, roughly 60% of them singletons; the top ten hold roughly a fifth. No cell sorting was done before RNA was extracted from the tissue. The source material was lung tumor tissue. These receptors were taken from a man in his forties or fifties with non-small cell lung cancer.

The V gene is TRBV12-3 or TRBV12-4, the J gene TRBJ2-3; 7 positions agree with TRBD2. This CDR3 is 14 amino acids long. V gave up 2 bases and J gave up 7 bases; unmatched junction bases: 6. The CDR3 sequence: CASSLMRETYTQYF. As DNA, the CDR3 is TGTGCCAGCAGTTTAATGCGGGAGACATATACGCAGTATTTT.

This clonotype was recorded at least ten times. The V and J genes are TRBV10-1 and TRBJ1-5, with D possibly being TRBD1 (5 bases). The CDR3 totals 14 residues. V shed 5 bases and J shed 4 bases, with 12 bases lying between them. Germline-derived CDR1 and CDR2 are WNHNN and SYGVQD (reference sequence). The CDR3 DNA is TGCGCCAGCAGTCCCGAGGGACCAAATCAGCCCCAGCATTTT. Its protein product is CASSPEGPNQPQHF.

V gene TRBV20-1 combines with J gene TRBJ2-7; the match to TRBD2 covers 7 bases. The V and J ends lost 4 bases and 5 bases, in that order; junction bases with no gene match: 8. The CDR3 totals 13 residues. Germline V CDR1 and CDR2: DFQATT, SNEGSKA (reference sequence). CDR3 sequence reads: CSATRRLADEQYF. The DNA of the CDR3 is TGCAGTGCTACCCGGCGGCTAGCGGACGAGCAGTACTTC.

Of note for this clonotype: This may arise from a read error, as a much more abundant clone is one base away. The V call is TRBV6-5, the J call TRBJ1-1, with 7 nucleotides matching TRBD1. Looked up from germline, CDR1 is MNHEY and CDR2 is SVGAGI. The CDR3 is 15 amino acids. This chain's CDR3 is CASNYAGTVNTEAFF. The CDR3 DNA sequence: TGTGCCAGCAATTACGCCGGGACAGTGAACACTGAAGCTTTCTTT.

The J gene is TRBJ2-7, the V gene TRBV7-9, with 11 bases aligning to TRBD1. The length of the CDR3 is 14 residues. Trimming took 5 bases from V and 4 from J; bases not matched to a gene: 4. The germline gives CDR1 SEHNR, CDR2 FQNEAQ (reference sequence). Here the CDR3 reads CASSPGQGAYEQYF. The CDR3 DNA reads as TGTGCCAGCAGCCCCGGACAGGGGGCGTACGAGCAGTACTTC.

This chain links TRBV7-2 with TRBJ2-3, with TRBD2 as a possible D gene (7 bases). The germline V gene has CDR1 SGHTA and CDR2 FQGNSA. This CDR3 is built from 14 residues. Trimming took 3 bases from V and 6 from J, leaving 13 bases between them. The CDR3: CASSLGGPGDTQYF. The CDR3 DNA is TGTGCCAGCAGCTTGGGGGGGCCGGGGGATACGCAGTATTTT.

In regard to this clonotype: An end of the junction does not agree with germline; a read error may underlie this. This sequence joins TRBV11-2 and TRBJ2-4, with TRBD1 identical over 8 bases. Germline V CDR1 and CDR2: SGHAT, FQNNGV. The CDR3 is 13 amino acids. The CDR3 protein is CTSSPDRASIQYF. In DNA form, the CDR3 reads TGTACCAGCAGCCCGGACAGGGCGAGCATTCAGTACTTC.

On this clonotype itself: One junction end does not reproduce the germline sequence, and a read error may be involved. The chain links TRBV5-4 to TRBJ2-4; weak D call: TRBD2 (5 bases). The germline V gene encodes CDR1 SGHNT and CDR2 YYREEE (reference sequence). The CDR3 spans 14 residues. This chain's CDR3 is CASSFWGAKNTQYF. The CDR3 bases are TGTGCCAGTAGCTTTTGGGGAGCCAAAAACACTCAGTACTTC.

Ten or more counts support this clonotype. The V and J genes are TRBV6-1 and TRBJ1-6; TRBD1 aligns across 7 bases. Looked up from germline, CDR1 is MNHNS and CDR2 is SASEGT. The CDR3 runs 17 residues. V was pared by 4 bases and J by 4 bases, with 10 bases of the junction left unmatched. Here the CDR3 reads CASSVGTAGGYNSPLHF. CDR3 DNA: TGTGCCAGCAGTGTGGGGACGGCAGGGGGATATAATTCACCCCTCCACTTT.

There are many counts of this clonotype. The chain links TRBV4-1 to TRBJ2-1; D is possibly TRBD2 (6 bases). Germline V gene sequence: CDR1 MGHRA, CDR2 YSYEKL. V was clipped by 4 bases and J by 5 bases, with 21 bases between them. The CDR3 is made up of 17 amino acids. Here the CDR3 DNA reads TGCGCCAGCAGCCGAGTTGGGGGGACCTATCCTAACAATGAGCAGTTCTTC. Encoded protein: CASSRVGGTYPNNEQFF.

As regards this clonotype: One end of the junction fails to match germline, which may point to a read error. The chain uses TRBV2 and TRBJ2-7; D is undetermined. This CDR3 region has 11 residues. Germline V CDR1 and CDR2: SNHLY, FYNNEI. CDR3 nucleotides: TGTGCCAGCCTTAGGAACTACGAGCGGTACTTC. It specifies CASLRNYERYF.

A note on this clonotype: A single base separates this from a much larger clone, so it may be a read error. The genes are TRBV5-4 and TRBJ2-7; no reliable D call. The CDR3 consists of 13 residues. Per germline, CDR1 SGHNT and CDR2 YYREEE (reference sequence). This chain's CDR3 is CVSSLGISYEQYF. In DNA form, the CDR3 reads TGTGTCAGCAGCTTGGGCATTTCCTACGAGCAGTACTTC.

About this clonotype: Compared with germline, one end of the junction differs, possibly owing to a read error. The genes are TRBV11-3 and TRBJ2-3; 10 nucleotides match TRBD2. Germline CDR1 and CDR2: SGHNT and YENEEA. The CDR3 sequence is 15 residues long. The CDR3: CASSAGTSVTVTQYF. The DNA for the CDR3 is TGTGCCAGCAGCGCCGGGACTAGCGTCACAGTTACGCAATATTTT.

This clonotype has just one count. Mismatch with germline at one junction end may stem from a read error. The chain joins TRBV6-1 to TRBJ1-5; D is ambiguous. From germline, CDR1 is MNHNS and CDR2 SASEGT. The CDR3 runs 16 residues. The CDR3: CTSSEDWAGNNQPQHF. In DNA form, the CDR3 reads TGTACCAGCAGTGAAGACTGGGCTGGTAACAATCAGCCCCAGCATTTT.

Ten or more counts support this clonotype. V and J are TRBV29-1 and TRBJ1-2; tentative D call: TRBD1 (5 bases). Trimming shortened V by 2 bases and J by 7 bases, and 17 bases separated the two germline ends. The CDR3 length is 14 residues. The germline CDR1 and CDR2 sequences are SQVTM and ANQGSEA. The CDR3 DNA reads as TGCAGCGTTGAAACCCGGGGGGGGTCCAGTGGCTACACCTTC. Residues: CSVETRGGSSGYTF.

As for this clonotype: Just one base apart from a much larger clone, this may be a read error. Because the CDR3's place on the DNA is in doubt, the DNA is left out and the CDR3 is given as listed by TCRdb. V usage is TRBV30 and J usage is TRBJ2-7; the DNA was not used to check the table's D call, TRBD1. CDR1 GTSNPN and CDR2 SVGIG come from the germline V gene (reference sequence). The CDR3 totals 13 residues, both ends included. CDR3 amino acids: CAWGRGTGYELYF.

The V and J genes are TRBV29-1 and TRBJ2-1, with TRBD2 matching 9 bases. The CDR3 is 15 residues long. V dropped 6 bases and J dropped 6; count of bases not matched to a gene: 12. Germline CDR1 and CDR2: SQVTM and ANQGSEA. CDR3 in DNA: TGCAGCGTAGACGACTCTAGCGGGAAAGTCAATGAGCAGTTCTTC. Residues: CSVDDSSGKVNEQFF.

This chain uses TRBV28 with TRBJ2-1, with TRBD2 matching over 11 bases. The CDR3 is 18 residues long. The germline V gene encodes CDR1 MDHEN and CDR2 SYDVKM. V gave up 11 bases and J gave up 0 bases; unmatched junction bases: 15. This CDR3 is CACITSGSLVRSYNEQFF. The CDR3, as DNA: TGTGCCTGTATAACTAGCGGGAGTTTAGTGCGCTCCTACAATGAGCAGTTCTTC.

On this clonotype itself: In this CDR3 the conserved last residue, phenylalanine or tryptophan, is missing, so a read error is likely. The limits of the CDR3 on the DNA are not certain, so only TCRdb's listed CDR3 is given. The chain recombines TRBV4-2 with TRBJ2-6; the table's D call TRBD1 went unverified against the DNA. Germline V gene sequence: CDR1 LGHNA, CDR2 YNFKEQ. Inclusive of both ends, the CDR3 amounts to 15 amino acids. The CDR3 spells CASSQGGPGANVLIL.

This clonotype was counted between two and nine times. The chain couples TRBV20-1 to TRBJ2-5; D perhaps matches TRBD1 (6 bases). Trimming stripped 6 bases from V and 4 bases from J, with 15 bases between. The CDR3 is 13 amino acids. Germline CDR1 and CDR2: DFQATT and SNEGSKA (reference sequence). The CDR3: CSAGGHSRETQYF. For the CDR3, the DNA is TGCAGTGCAGGGGGACACTCTAGAGAGACCCAGTACTTC.

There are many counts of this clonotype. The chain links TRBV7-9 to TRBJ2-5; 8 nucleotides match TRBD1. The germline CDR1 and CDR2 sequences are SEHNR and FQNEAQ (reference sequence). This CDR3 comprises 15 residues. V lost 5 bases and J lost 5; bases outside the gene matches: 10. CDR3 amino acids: CASSPPDRVRETQYF. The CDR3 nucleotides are TGTGCCAGCAGCCCACCGGACAGGGTCAGGGAGACCCAGTACTTC.

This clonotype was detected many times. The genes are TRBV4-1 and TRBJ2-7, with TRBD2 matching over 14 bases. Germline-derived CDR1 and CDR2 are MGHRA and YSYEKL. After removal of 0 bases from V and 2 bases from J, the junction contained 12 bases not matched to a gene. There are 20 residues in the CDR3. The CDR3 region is CASSQDWGGLAGVRTYEQYF. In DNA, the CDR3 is TGCGCCAGCAGCCAAGATTGGGGGGGACTAGCGGGGGTAAGAACCTACGAGCAGTACTTC.

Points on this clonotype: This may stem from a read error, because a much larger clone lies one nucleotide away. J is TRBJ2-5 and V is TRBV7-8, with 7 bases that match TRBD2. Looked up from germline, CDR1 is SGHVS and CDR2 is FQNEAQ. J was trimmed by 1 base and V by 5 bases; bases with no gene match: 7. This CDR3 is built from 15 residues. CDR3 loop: CASSGVAGRQETQYF. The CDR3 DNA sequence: TGTGCCAGCAGCGGAGTAGCGGGTCGCCAAGAGACCCAGTACTTC.

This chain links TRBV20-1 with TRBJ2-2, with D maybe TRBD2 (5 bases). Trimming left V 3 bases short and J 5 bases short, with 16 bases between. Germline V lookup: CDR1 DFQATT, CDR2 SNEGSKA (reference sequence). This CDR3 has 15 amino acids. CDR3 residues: CSARRVEGATGELFF. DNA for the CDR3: TGCAGTGCTAGGAGGGTAGAGGGAGCTACCGGGGAGCTGTTTTTT.

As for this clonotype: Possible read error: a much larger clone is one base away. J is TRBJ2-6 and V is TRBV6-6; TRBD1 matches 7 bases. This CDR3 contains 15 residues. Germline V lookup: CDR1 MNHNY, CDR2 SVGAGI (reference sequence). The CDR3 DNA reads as TGTGCCAGCAGGACAGGGTTCTCTGGGGCCAACGTCGTGACTTTC. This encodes CASRTGFSGANVVTF.

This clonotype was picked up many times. The CDR3: CSVVLAGEQAKNIQYF. The CDR3 DNA reads as TGCAGCGTTGTATTAGCGGGAGAGCAAGCCAAAAACATTCAGTACTTC. The genes are TRBV29-1 and TRBJ2-4; 9 bases align to TRBD2. V dropped 4 bases and J dropped 0; count of bases not matched to a gene: 7. This CDR3 comprises 16 residues. The germline V gene has CDR1 SQVTM and CDR2 ANQGSEA.

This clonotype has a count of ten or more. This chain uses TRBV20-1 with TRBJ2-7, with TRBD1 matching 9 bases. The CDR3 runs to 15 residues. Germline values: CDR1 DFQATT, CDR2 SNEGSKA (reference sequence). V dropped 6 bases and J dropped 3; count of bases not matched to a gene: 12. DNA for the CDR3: TGCAGTGCGAAACCCGGGGGACAGGGCAGCTACGAGCAGTACTTC. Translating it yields CSAKPGGQGSYEQYF.

CDR3 DNA: TGTGCCAGCAGCCGTACTAGCGGGGGGGCGTCTAGCTCCTACAGTGAGCAGTACTTC. Translated: CASSRTSGGASSSYSEQYF. The chain has TRBV11-2 and TRBJ2-1; 13 bases line up with TRBD2. Matching the DNA end better, TRBJ2-7 makes the J call doubtful. Germline lookup yields CDR1 SGHAT and CDR2 FQNNGV. This CDR3 has 19 residues.

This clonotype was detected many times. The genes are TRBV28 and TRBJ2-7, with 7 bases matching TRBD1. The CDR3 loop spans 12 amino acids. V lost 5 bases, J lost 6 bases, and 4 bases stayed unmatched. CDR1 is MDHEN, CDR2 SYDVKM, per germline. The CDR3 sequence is CASSTGAAEQYF. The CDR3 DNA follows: TGTGCCAGCAGTACAGGGGCGGCCGAGCAGTACTTC.